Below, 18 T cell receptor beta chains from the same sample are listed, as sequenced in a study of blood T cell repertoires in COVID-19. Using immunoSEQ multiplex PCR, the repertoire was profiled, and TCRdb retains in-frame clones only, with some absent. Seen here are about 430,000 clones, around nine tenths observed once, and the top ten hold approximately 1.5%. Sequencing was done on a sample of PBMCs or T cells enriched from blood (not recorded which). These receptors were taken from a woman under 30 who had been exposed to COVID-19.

This CDR3 is CASMGPSSGNTIYF. CDR3 in DNA: TGTGCCAGCATGGGCCCTTCCTCTGGAAACACCATATATTTT. The J gene is TRBJ1-3, the V gene TRBV6-5; no firm D call. Germline CDR1 MNHEY, CDR2 SVGAGI. CDR3 length: 14 amino acids. The V gene lost 7 bases and the J gene lost 0 bases, with 10 bases spanning the gap.

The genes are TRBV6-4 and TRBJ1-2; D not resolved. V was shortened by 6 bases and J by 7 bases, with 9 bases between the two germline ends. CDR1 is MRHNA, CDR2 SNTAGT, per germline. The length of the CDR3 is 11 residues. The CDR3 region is CASRAAGGYTF. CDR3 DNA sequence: TGTGCCAGCAGAGCCGCGGGTGGCTACACCTTC.

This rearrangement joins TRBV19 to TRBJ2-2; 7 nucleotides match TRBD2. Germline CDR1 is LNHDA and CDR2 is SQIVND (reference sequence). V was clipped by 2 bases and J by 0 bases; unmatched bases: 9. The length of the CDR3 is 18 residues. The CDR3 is CASSISLAATANTGELFF. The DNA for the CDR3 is TGTGCCAGTAGTATAAGTCTAGCGGCGACCGCGAACACCGGGGAGCTGTTTTTT.

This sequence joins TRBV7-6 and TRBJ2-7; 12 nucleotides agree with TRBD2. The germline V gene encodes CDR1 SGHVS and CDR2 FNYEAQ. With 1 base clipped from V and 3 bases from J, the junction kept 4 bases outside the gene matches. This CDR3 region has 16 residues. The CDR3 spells CASSLESSGGVYEQYF. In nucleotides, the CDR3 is TGTGCCAGCAGCTTAGAATCTAGCGGGGGGGTCTACGAGCAGTACTTC.

The CDR3 nucleotides are TGCGCCAGCAGCCAAGGGCTCACAGCTTCTGGAAACACCATATATTTT. The encoded protein is CASSQGLTASGNTIYF. V usage is TRBV4-1 and J usage is TRBJ1-3; D not resolved. CDR3 length equals 16 residues. Germline V gene lookup returns CDR1 MGHRA and CDR2 YSYEKL. V was shortened by 1 base and J by 1 base, with 11 bases between the two germline ends.

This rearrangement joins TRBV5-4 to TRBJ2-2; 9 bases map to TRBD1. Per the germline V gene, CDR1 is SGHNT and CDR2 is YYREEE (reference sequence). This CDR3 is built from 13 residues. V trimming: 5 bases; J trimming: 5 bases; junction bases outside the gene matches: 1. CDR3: CASSGQGTGELFF. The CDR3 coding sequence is TGTGCCAGCAGTGGACAGGGGACCGGGGAGCTGTTTTTT. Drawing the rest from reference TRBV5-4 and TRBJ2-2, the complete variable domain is ETGVTQSPTHLIKTRGQQVTLRCSSQSGHNTVSWYQQALGQGPQFIFQYYREEENGRGNFPPRFSGLQFPNYSSELNVNALELDDSALYLCASSGQGTGELFFGEGSRLTVL.

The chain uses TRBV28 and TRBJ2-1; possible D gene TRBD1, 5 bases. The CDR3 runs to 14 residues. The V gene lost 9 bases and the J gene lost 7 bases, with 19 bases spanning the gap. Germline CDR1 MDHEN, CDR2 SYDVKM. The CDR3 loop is CASTMYRLGNEQFF. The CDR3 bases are TGTGCCAGTACCATGTACAGGTTGGGAAATGAGCAGTTCTTC.

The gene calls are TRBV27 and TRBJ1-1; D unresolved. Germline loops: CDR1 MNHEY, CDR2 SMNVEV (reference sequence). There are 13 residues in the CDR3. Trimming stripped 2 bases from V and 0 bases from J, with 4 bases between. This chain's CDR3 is CASSLGLNTEAFF. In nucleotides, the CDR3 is TGTGCCAGCAGTTTAGGCTTGAACACTGAAGCTTTCTTT.

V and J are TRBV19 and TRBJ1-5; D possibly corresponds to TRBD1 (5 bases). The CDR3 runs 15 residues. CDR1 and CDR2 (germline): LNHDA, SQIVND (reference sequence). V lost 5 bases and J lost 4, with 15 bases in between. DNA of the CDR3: TGTGCCAGTAGTTGGGGGGGATCGGGTAATCAGCCCCAGCATTTT. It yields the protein CASSWGGSGNQPQHF.

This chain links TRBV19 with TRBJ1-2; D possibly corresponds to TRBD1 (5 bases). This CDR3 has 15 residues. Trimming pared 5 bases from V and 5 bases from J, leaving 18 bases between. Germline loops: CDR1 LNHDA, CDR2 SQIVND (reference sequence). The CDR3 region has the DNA TGTGCCAGTAGTCCCAATTCCAGGGCTGGGTATGGCTACACCTTC. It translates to CASSPNSRAGYGYTF.

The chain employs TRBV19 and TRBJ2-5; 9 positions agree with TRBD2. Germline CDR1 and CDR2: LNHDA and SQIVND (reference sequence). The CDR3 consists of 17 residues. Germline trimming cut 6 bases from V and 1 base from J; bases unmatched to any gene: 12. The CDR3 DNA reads TGTGCCAGTAGGCTGCTTCGCGGGGGGGGCCTCCAAGAGACCCAGTACTTC. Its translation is CASRLLRGGGLQETQYF.

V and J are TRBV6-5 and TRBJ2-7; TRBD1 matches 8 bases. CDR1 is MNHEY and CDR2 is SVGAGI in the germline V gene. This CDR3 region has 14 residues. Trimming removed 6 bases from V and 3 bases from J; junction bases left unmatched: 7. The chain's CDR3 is CASRRPGGHYEQYF. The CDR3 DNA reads TGTGCCAGCAGGCGGCCAGGGGGCCACTACGAGCAGTACTTC.

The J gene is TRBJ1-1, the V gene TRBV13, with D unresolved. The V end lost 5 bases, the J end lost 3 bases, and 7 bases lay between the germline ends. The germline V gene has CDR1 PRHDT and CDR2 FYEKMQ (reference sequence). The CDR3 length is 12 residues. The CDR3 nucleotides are TGTGCCAGCAGCAGCCGGGACACTGAAGCTTTCTTT. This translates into CASSSRDTEAFF.

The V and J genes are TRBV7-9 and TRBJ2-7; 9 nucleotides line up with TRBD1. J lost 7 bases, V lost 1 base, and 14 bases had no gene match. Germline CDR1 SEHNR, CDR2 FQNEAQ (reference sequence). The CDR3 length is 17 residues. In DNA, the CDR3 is TGTGCCAGCAGCTTAGGCCCCGGGACAGGGTCCGGGGGGGAGCAGTACTTC. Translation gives CASSLGPGTGSGGEQYF.

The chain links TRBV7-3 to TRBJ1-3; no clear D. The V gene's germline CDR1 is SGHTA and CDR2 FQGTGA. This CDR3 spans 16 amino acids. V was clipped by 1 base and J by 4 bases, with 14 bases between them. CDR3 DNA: TGTGCCAGCAGCTTAATGGCAGGCCCGGTCGGAAACACCATATATTTT. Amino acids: CASSLMAGPVGNTIYF.

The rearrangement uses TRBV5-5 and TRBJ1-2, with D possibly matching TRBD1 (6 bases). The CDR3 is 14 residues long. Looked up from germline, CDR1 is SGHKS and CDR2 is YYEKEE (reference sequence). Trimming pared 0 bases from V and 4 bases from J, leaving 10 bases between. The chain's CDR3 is CASSLVQGSYGYTF. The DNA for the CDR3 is TGTGCCAGCAGCTTGGTACAGGGAAGCTATGGCTACACCTTC.

Written as DNA, the CDR3 is TGTGCCAGCTCACCAGGGACTAGCGATGAGACCCAGTACTTC. Translated, it gives CASSPGTSDETQYF. This chain joins TRBV18 and TRBJ2-5; 10 positions agree with TRBD2. Trimming at V came to 2 bases and at J to 5 bases, leaving 2 bases not matched to a gene. Germline CDR1 KGHSH, CDR2 LQKENI. This CDR3 comprises 14 residues.

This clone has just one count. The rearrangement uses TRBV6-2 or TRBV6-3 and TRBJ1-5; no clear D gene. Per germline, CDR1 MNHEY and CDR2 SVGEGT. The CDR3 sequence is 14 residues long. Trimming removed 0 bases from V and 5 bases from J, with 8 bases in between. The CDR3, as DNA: TGTGCCAGCAGTTACTCATCCTCCTATCAGCCCCAGCATTTT. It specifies CASSYSSSYQPQHF.